The clone carrying this T cell receptor beta chain was recorded only once. Its antigen is currently unknown. The sample originates from a study of cytomegalovirus exposure and HLA in healthy donors. General study findings and limits: Sequencing likely produced, as an artifact, a cluster of highly shared sequence variants.

Primers: 60 Vbeta forward and 13 Jbeta reverse. Profiling relied on immunoSEQ multiplex PCR, and the TCRdb table lists in-frame clones only, not all of them. In the table there are fewer than 110,000 clones, about four fifths of which are singletons. The donors comprised healthy bone marrow donors. The specimen was PBMCs. This clonotype originated in a woman aged 40-49 years in good health and CMV-seronegative.

The CDR3 DNA reads as TGCGCCAGCAGCCCGAAGTGGGGTTCGGGACTAGCGGGAGGTTCCTACGAGCAGTACTTC. Its protein is CASSPKWGSGLAGGSYEQYF. The V call is TRBV5-1, the J call TRBJ2-5; 15 bases map to TRBD2. The J call is doubtful: the DNA matches TRBJ2-7 better. The CDR3 runs 20 residues. Looked up from germline, CDR1 is SGHRS and CDR2 is YFSETQ.